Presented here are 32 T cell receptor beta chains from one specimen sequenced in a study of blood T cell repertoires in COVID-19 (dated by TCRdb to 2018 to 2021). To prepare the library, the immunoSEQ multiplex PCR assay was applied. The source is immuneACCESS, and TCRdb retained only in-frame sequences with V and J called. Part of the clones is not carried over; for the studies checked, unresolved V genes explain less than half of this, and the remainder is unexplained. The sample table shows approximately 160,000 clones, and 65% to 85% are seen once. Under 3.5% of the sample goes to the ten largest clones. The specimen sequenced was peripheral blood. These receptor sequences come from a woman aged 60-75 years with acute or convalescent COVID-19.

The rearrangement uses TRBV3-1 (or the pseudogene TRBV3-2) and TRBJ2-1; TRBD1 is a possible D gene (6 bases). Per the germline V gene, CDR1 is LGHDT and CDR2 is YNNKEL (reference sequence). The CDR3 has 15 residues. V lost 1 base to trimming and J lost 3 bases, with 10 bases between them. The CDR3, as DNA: TGTGCCAGCAGCCAAGTGGGGGCGGGCTACAATGAGCAGTTCTTC. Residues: CASSQVGAGYNEQFF.

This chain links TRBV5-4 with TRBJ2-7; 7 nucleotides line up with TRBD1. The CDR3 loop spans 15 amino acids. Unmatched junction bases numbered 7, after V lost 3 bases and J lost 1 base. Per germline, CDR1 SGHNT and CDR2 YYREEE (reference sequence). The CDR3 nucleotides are TGTGCCAGCAGCTATCAGGACAGGAGGTCCTACGAGCAGTACTTC. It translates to CASSYQDRRSYEQYF.

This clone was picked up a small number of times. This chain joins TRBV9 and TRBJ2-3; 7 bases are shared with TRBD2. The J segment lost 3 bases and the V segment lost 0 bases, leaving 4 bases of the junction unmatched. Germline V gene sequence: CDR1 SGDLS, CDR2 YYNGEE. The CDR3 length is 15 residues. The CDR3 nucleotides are TGTGCCAGCAGCGTAGGACTAGCAGGAACAGATACGCAGTATTTT. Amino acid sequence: CASSVGLAGTDTQYF.

The CDR3 DNA reads as TGTGCCAGCATCCTAATGGGAACAGGGAATACTTCTAACTATGGCTACACCTTC. This sequence encodes CASILMGTGNTSNYGYTF. V and J are TRBV9 and TRBJ1-2; a weak D match, TRBD1 (6 bases). V was shortened by 6 bases and J by 0 bases, with 24 bases between the two germline ends. This CDR3 is built from 18 residues. CDR1 and CDR2 (germline): SGDLS, YYNGEE.

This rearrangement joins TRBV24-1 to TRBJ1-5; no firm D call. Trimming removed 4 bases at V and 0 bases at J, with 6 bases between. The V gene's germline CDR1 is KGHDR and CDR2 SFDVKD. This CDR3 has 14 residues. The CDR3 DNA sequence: TGTGCCACCAGTGACAGGAATAGCAATCAGCCCCAGCATTTT. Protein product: CATSDRNSNQPQHF.

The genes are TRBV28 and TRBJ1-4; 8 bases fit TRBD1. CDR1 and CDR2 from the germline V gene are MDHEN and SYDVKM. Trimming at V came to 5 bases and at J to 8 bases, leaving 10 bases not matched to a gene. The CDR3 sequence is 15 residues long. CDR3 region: CASSPSGGGEEKLFF. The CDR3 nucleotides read TGTGCCAGCAGTCCCTCAGGGGGCGGGGAGGAAAAACTGTTTTTT.

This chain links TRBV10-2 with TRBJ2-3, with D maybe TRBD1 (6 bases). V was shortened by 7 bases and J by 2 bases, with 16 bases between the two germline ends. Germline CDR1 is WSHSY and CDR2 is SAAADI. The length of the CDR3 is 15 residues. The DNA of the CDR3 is TGCGCCAGCACCTCGGGACAACTCTTCACAGATACGCAGTATTTT. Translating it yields CASTSGQLFTDTQYF.

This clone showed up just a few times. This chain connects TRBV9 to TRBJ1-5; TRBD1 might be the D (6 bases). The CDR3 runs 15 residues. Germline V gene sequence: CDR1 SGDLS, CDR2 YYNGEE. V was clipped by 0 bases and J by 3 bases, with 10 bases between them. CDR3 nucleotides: TGTGCCAGCAGCGTAGAGCCGGGACACAATCAGCCCCAGCATTTT. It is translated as CASSVEPGHNQPQHF.

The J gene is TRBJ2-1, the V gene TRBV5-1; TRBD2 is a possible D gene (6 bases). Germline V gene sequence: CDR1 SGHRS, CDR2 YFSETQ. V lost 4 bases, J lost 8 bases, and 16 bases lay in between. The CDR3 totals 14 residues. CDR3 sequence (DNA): TGCGCCAGCAGCGTCGGGACTCTTTGGGATGAGCAGTTCTTC. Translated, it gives CASSVGTLWDEQFF. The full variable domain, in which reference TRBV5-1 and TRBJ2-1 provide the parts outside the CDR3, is KAGVTQTPRYLIKTRGQQVTLSCSPISGHRSVSWYQQTPGQGLQFLFEYFSETQRNKGNFPGRFSGRQFSNSRSEMNVSTLELGDSALYLCASSVGTLWDEQFFGPGTRLTVL.

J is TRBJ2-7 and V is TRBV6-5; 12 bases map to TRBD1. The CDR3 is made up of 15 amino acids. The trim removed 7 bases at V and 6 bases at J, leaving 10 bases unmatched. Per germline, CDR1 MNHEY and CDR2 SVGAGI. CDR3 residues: CASTLPGQGALEQYF. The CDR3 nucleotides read TGTGCCAGCACACTACCGGGACAGGGGGCTCTCGAGCAGTACTTC.

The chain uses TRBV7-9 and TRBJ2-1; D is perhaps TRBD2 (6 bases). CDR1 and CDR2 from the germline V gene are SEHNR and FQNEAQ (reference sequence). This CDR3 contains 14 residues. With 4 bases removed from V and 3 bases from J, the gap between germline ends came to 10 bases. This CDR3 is CASSSLGGYNEQFF. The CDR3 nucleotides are TGTGCCAGCAGCTCCCTCGGGGGCTACAATGAGCAGTTCTTC.

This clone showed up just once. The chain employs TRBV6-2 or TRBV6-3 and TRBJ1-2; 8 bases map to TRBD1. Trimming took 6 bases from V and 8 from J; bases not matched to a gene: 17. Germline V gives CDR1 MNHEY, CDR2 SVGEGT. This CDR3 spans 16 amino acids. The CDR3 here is CASSPGQGWDYWGYTF. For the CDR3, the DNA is TGTGCCAGCAGCCCTGGACAGGGATGGGACTATTGGGGCTACACCTTC.

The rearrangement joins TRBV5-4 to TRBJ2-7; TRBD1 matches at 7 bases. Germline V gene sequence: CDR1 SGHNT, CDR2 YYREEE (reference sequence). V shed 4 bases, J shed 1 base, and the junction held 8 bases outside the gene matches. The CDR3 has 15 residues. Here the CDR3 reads CASSKDRMGSYEQYF. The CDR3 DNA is TGTGCCAGCAGCAAGGACAGGATGGGTTCCTACGAGCAGTACTTC.

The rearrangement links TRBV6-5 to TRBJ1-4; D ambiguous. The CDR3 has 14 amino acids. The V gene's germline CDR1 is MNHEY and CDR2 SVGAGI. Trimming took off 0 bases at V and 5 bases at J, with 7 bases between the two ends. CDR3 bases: TGTGCCAGCAGTTACTCGTTCCAGAATGAAAAACTGTTTTTT. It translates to CASSYSFQNEKLFF.

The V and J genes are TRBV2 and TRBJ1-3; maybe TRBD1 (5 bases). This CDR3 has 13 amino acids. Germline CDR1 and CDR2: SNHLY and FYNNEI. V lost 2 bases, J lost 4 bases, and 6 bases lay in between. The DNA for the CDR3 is TGTGCCAGCAGTGAAAAGGGGGGAAACACCATATATTTT. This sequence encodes CASSEKGGNTIYF.

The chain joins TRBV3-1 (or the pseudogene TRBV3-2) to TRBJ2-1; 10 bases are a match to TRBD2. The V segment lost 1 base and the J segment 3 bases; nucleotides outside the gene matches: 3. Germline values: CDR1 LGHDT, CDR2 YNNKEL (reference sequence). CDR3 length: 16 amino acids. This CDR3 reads CASSQGLAGVYNEQFF. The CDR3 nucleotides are TGTGCCAGCAGCCAAGGGCTAGCGGGAGTCTACAATGAGCAGTTCTTC.

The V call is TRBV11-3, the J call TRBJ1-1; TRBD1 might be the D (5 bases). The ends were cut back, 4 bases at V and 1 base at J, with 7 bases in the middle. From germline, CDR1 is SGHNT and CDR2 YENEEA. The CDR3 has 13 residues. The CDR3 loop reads CASSSDRNTEAFF. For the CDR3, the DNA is TGTGCCAGCAGCTCCGACAGGAACACTGAAGCTTTCTTT.

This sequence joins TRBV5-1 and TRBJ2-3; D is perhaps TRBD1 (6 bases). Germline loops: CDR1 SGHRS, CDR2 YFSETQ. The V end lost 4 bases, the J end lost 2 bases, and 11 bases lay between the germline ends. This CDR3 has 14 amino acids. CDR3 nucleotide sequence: TGCGCCAGCAGCCCCGGGGACAACACAGATACGCAGTATTTT. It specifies CASSPGDNTDTQYF.

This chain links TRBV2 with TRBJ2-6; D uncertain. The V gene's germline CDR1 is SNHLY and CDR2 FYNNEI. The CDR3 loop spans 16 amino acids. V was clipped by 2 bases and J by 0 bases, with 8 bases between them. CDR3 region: CASSENPGSGANVLTF. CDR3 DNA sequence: TGTGCCAGCAGTGAAAACCCGGGCTCTGGGGCCAACGTCCTGACTTTC.

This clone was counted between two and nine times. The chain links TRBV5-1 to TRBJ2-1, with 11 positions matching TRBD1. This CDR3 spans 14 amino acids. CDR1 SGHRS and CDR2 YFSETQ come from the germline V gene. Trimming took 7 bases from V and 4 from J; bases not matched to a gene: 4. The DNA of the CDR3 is TGCGCCAGCGTCGGACAGGGGGCATACAATGAGCAGTTCTTC. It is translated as CASVGQGAYNEQFF.

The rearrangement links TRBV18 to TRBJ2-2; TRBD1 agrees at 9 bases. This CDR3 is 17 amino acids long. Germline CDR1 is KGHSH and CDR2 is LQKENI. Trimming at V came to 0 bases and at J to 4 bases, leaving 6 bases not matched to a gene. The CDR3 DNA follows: TGTGCCAGCTCACCACCGTTGGGACAGGGCAGCACCGGGGAGCTGTTTTTT. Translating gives CASSPPLGQGSTGELFF.

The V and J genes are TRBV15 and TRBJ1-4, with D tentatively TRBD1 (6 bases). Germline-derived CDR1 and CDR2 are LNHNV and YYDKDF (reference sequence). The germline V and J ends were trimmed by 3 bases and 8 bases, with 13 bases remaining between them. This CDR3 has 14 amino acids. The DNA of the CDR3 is TGTGCCACCAGCAGGGCCGGACAGCGGGAAAAACTGTTTTTT. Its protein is CATSRAGQREKLFF.

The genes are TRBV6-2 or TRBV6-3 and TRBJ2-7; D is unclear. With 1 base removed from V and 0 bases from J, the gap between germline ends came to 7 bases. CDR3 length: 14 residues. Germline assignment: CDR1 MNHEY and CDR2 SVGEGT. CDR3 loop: CASSYYIVSYEQYF. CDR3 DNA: TGTGCCAGCAGTTACTACATCGTCTCCTACGAGCAGTACTTC.

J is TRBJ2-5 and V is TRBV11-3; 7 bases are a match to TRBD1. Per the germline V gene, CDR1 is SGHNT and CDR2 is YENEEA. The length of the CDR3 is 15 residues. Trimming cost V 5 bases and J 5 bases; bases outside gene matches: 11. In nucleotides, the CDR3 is TGTGCCAGCAGCCGAGACAGGGCCCCCTGGGAGACCCAGTACTTC. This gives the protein CASSRDRAPWETQYF.

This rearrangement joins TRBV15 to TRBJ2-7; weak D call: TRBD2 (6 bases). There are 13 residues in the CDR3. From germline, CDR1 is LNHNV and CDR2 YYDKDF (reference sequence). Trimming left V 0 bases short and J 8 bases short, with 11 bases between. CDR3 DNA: TGTGCCACCAGCAGAGATAACCTAGCGAAGCAGTACTTC. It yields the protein CATSRDNLAKQYF.

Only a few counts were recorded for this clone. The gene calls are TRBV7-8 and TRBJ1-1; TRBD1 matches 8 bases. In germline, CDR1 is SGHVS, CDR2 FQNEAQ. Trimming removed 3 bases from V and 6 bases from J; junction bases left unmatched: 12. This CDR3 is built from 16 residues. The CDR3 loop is CASSLVQGAQVAEAFF. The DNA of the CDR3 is TGTGCCAGCAGCTTGGTCCAGGGGGCCCAGGTAGCTGAAGCTTTCTTT.

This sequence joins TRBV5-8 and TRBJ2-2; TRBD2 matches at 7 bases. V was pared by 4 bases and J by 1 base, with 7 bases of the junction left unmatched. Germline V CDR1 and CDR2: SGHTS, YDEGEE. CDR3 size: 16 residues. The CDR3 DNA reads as TGTGCCAGCAGCGCGGGGGTTACACTGAACACCGGGGAGCTGTTTTTT. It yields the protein CASSAGVTLNTGELFF.

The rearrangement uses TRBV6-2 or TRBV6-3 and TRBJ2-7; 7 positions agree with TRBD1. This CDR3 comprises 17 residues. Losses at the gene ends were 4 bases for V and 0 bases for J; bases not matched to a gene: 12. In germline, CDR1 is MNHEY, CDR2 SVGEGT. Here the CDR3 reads CASSSTGTGKGSYEQYF. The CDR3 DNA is TGTGCCAGCAGTTCGACAGGGACCGGCAAGGGCTCCTACGAGCAGTACTTC.

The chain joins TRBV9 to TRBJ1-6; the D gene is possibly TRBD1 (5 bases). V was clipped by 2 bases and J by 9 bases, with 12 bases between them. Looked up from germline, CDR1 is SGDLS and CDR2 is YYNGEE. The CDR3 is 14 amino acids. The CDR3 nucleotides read TGTGCCAGCAGCGTCCGACAGTCCGGTTCACCCCTCCACTTT. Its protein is CASSVRQSGSPLHF. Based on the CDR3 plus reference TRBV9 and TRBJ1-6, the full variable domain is DSGVTQTPKHLITATGQRVTLRCSPRSGDLSVYWYQQSLDQGLQFLIQYYNGEERAKGNILERFSAQQFPDLHSELNLSSLELGDSALYFCASSVRQSGSPLHFGNGTRLTVT.

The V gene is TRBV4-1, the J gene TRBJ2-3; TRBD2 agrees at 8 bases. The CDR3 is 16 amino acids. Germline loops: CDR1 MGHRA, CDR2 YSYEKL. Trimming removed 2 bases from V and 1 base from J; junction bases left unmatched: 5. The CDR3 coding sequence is TGCGCCAGCAGCCAAAACGGGGGGGGTCGCACAGATACGCAGTATTTT. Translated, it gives CASSQNGGGRTDTQYF.

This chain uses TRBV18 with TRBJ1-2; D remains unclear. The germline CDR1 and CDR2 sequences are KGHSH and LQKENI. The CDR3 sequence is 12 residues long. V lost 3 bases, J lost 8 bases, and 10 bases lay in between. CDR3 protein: CASSPPAGGYTF. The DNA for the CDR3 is TGTGCCAGCTCACCCCCCGCCGGGGGCTACACCTTC.

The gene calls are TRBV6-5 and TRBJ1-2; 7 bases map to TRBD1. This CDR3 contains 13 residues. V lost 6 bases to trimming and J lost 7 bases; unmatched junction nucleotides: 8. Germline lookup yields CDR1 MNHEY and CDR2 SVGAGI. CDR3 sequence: CASRVGQGVGYTF. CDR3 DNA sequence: TGTGCCAGCAGGGTCGGGCAGGGGGTTGGCTACACCTTC.